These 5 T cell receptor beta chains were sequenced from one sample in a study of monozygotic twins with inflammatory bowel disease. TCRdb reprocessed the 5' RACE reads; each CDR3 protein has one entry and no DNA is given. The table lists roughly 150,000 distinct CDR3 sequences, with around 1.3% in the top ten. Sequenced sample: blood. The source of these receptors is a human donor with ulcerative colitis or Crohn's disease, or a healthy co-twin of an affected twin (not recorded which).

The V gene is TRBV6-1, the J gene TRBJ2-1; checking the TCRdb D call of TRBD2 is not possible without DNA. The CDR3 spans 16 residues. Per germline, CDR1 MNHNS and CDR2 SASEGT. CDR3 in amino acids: CASSALAGGHYNEQFF.

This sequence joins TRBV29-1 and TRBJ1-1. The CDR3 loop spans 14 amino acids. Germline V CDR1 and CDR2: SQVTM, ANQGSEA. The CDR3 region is CSVVEQIMNTEAFF.

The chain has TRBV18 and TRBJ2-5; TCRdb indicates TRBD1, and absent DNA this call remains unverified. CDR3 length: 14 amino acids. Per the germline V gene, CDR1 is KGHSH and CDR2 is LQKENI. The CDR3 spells CASSPGQTQETQYF.

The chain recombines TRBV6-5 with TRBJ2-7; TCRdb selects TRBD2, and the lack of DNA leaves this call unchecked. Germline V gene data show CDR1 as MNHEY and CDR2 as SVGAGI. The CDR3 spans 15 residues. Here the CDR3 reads CASSYGLAGRYEQYF.

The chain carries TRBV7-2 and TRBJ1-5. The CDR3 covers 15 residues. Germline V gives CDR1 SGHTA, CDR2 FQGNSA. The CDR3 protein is CASSPLYGSNQPQHF. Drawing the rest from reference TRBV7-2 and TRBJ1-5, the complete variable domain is GAGVSQSPSNKVTEKGKDVELRCDPISGHTALYWYRQSLGQGLEFLIYFQGNSAPDKSGLPSDRFSAERTGGSVSTLTIQRTQQEDSAVYLCASSPLYGSNQPQHFGDGTRLSIL.